Listed below are T cell receptor beta chains from one sample, sequenced in a study of blood T cell repertoires in COVID-19. The repertoire was sequenced with immunoSEQ multiplex PCR; TCRdb's copy has only in-frame clones and lacks some. The table records about 100,000 clones, 70% to 90% of them present only once. The sequenced sample was peripheral blood. These receptors were collected from a human donor with COVID-19, enrolled during active disease. The donor label of this sample is uncertain. CDR3s include the opening cysteine and the closing phenylalanine or tryptophan. The D gene is left open where the match is weak. Clone size is shown for a subset of rows, as once, few, many or a class of expanded clone.

cdr3_nt: TGCAGCGTTGATGGGGTAGCGGGAGATAGAGCGACCGGGGAGCTGTTTTTT; cdr3_aa: CSVDGVAGDRATGELFF; d_call: TRBD2; clone_size: .; j_call: TRBJ2-2; v_call: TRBV29-1
cdr3_nt: TGTGCCAGCTCACCACAGGAGGGAAATTCACCCCTCCACTTT; cdr3_aa: CASSPQEGNSPLHF; d_call: .; clone_size: .; j_call: TRBJ1-6; v_call: TRBV18
cdr3_nt: TGTGCCAGCAGACAGGGACAGCTCTCCTATGGCTACACCTTC; cdr3_aa: CASRQGQLSYGYTF; d_call: TRBD1; clone_size: .; j_call: TRBJ1-2; v_call: TRBV2
cdr3_nt: TGTGCCAGCAGCCGGGAGACAGGGAACACTGAAGCTTTCTTT; cdr3_aa: CASSRETGNTEAFF; d_call: .; clone_size: .; j_call: TRBJ1-1; v_call: TRBV4-2
cdr3_nt: TGCAGCGTTGACGGGGGGACTGGTAACTATGGCTACACCTTC; cdr3_aa: CSVDGGTGNYGYTF; d_call: .; clone_size: .; j_call: TRBJ1-2; v_call: TRBV29-1
cdr3_nt: TGCGCCAGCAGGTCCTGGACAGGGTCTGGGGCCAACGTCCTGACTTTC; cdr3_aa: CASRSWTGSGANVLTF; d_call: TRBD1; clone_size: .; j_call: TRBJ2-6; v_call: TRBV5-1
cdr3_nt: TGTGCCAGCAGCCCTTCGGGGAGAGCGAACACTGAAGCTTTCTTT; cdr3_aa: CASSPSGRANTEAFF; d_call: .; clone_size: .; j_call: TRBJ1-1; v_call: TRBV5-4
cdr3_nt: TGTGCCAGCAGCTTAGCGCATGGCGGGGGCCGGGGAGAGACCCAGTACTTC; cdr3_aa: CASSLAHGGGRGETQYF; d_call: .; clone_size: once; j_call: TRBJ2-5; v_call: TRBV7-6
cdr3_nt: TGTGCCAGTAGTATCGGGAGAACACCCCTCCACTTT; cdr3_aa: CASSIGRTPLHF; d_call: .; clone_size: .; j_call: TRBJ1-6; v_call: TRBV19
cdr3_nt: TGCGCCAGCAGAAGGGGGGGGTACACTGAAGCTTTCTTT; cdr3_aa: CASRRGGYTEAFF; d_call: .; clone_size: .; j_call: TRBJ1-1; v_call: TRBV4-1
cdr3_nt: TGCGCCAGCATTCCCGGCTCGGGCGGGGTAGGGGCCCATAAACAGTACTTC; cdr3_aa: CASIPGSGGVGAHKQYF; d_call: .; clone_size: .; j_call: TRBJ2-4; v_call: TRBV5-1
cdr3_nt: TGTGCCAGCAGACAGGACAGCTCTGGGGCCAACGTCCTGACTTTC; cdr3_aa: CASRQDSSGANVLTF; d_call: .; clone_size: .; j_call: TRBJ2-6; v_call: TRBV3-1/TRBV3-2
cdr3_nt: TGTGCCAGCAGCCTAATTGGGGCGGGAGGGGAGCAGTACTTC; cdr3_aa: CASSLIGAGGEQYF; d_call: TRBD2; clone_size: .; j_call: TRBJ2-7; v_call: TRBV11-3
cdr3_nt: TGTGCCAGCAGCCCCACAGGGGCCCTCTCTTATGGCTACACCTTC; cdr3_aa: CASSPTGALSYGYTF; d_call: TRBD1; clone_size: .; j_call: TRBJ1-2; v_call: TRBV7-9
cdr3_nt: TGTGCCAGCAGCACGGGACAGGAACAATCTGGAAACACCATATATTTT; cdr3_aa: CASSTGQEQSGNTIYF; d_call: .; clone_size: once; j_call: TRBJ1-3; v_call: TRBV21-1
cdr3_nt: TGTGCCAGCAGTAGGGGACAGGGGTGGTTCTTT; cdr3_aa: CASSRGQGWFF; d_call: TRBD1; clone_size: .; j_call: TRBJ1-1; v_call: TRBV6-5
cdr3_nt: TGTGCCAGCAGCTTGGGTTTTTATAGCAGGGGCCAAGGGGGGGACTATGGCTACACCTTC; cdr3_aa: CASSLGFYSRGQGGDYGYTF; d_call: .; clone_size: .; j_call: TRBJ1-2; v_call: TRBV5-4
cdr3_nt: TGTGCCAGCAGTTTAGGGACAGCAAGGCAGCCCCAGCATTTT; cdr3_aa: CASSLGTARQPQHF; d_call: TRBD1; clone_size: .; j_call: TRBJ1-5; v_call: TRBV28
cdr3_nt: TGTGCCAGCAGCTTAGTCGGGGAAATCGGCGAAGGCTACACCTTC; cdr3_aa: CASSLVGEIGEGYTF; d_call: .; clone_size: few; j_call: TRBJ1-2; v_call: TRBV7-2
cdr3_nt: TGTGCCAGCTCACTAGGGGAGGACGGGGAGCTGTTTTTT; cdr3_aa: CASSLGEDGELFF; d_call: .; clone_size: once; j_call: TRBJ2-2; v_call: TRBV18
cdr3_nt: TGTGCCAGCAGCTTAACGGGGACATACCCCGATACGCAGTATTTT; cdr3_aa: CASSLTGTYPDTQYF; d_call: .; clone_size: .; j_call: TRBJ2-3; v_call: TRBV7-3
cdr3_nt: TGCGCCAGCAGCAGAACCTTTTCCGGGACAGGGGGTACCTACGAGCAGTACTTC; cdr3_aa: CASSRTFSGTGGTYEQYF; d_call: TRBD1; clone_size: .; j_call: TRBJ2-7; v_call: TRBV5-1
cdr3_nt: TGCGCCAGCAGCCAAGAAGGCAGGGCCTATGGCTACACCTTC; cdr3_aa: CASSQEGRAYGYTF; d_call: .; clone_size: few; j_call: TRBJ1-2; v_call: TRBV4-1
cdr3_nt: TGTGCCAGCAGCTTGTTACAGGGGGCGACTAACTATGGCTACACCTTC; cdr3_aa: CASSLLQGATNYGYTF; d_call: TRBD1; clone_size: .; j_call: TRBJ1-2; v_call: TRBV5-8
cdr3_nt: TGTGCCAGCAGCCATCTGGGCCCTCCCTACGAGCAGTACTTC; cdr3_aa: CASSHLGPPYEQYF; d_call: .; clone_size: .; j_call: TRBJ2-7; v_call: TRBV7-9
cdr3_nt: TGTGCCAGCAGTTACGGGAGATTGGGGGAAGCTTTCTTT; cdr3_aa: CASSYGRLGEAFF; d_call: .; clone_size: .; j_call: TRBJ1-1; v_call: TRBV6-5
cdr3_nt: TGCGCCAGCAGCCAGCCCGGGAGGACCTACGAGCAGTACTTC; cdr3_aa: CASSQPGRTYEQYF; d_call: TRBD2; clone_size: .; j_call: TRBJ2-7; v_call: TRBV4-1
cdr3_nt: TGCGCCAGCAGCTTCGGTGATTCAAGCTCCTACAATGAGCAGTTCTTC; cdr3_aa: CASSFGDSSSYNEQFF; d_call: .; clone_size: .; j_call: TRBJ2-1; v_call: TRBV5-1
cdr3_nt: TGTGCCAGCAGCGGGATGGGACAGGGACTTTACAATGAGCAGTTCTTC; cdr3_aa: CASSGMGQGLYNEQFF; d_call: TRBD1; clone_size: .; j_call: TRBJ2-1; v_call: TRBV9
cdr3_nt: TGTGCCAGCAGCTGGGACACCTATAATTCACCCCTCCACTTT; cdr3_aa: CASSWDTYNSPLHF; d_call: .; clone_size: once; j_call: TRBJ1-6; v_call: TRBV5-6
cdr3_nt: TGTGCCAGCAGCTTGGGACAGGCTAGATTCTCCTACGAGCAGTACTTC; cdr3_aa: CASSLGQARFSYEQYF; d_call: .; clone_size: .; j_call: TRBJ2-7; v_call: TRBV5-4
cdr3_nt: TGTGCCAGCAGGGGGGTGACAGGGTTTACCGAGCAGTACTTC; cdr3_aa: CASRGVTGFTEQYF; d_call: .; clone_size: .; j_call: TRBJ2-7; v_call: TRBV21-1
cdr3_nt: TGTGCCAGCAGTTACACGACCGGACAGGTGGATGGCTACACCTTC; cdr3_aa: CASSYTTGQVDGYTF; d_call: TRBD1; clone_size: .; j_call: TRBJ1-2; v_call: TRBV6-5
cdr3_nt: TGTGCCAGCAGCGCCGGACTAGCGGATTCCTACGAGCAGTACTTC; cdr3_aa: CASSAGLADSYEQYF; d_call: TRBD2; clone_size: .; j_call: TRBJ2-7; v_call: TRBV9
cdr3_nt: TGTGCCAGCAGCTTAGATAGCGGGCCGAACACCGGGGAGCTGTTTTTT; cdr3_aa: CASSLDSGPNTGELFF; d_call: TRBD2; clone_size: .; j_call: TRBJ2-2; v_call: TRBV5-5
cdr3_nt: TGCGCCAAATCCGGTCCTGCGCAGGGTGAGCAGTTCTTC; cdr3_aa: CAKSGPAQGEQFF; d_call: .; clone_size: .; j_call: TRBJ2-1; v_call: TRBV4-1
cdr3_nt: TGCGCCAGCAGCCCCTGGGACAGGGTAACATCACCCCTCCACTTT; cdr3_aa: CASSPWDRVTSPLHF; d_call: TRBD1; clone_size: .; j_call: TRBJ1-6; v_call: TRBV5-1
cdr3_nt: TGTGCCAGCAGTTTATTTCAGCCGGGTGAGGGGGCAAGGTATGGCTACACCTTC; cdr3_aa: CASSLFQPGEGARYGYTF; d_call: TRBD1; clone_size: .; j_call: TRBJ1-2; v_call: TRBV27
cdr3_nt: TGCGCCAGCAGCTTGGTGACGCGGGGAGATACGCAGTATTTT; cdr3_aa: CASSLVTRGDTQYF; d_call: .; clone_size: .; j_call: TRBJ2-3; v_call: TRBV5-1
cdr3_nt: TGTGCCACCAGCAGCACCCCGGGACAGGAAAGGTTACCCCTCCACTTT; cdr3_aa: CATSSTPGQERLPLHF; d_call: TRBD1; clone_size: .; j_call: TRBJ1-6; v_call: TRBV15
cdr3_nt: TGTGCTAGTGGCCGTGTGGTGGGGCCTGAAGCTTTCTTT; cdr3_aa: CASGRVVGPEAFF; d_call: .; clone_size: once; j_call: TRBJ1-1; v_call: TRBV12-5
cdr3_nt: TGTGCCAGTAGTATTTCAGGGTGGGGCACAGATACGCAGTATTTT; cdr3_aa: CASSISGWGTDTQYF; d_call: .; clone_size: .; j_call: TRBJ2-3; v_call: TRBV19
cdr3_nt: TGTGCCAGCAGCCAGGACAGGGGTGGGGGCTACACCTTC; cdr3_aa: CASSQDRGGGYTF; d_call: TRBD1; clone_size: few; j_call: TRBJ1-2; v_call: TRBV7-6
cdr3_nt: TGCGCCAGCAGGTTGGGGTCGGTAGGGAGTGAAAAACTGTTTTTT; cdr3_aa: CASRLGSVGSEKLFF; d_call: .; clone_size: .; j_call: TRBJ1-4; v_call: TRBV5-1
cdr3_nt: TGTGCCAGCAGCCCAGTTAGCGGGGGAGAACTCTACGAGCAGTACTTC; cdr3_aa: CASSPVSGGELYEQYF; d_call: TRBD2; clone_size: once; j_call: TRBJ2-7; v_call: TRBV5-6
cdr3_nt: TGCGCCAGCAGCTTGGAGGGGACAGGGCCCTACGAGCAGTACTTC; cdr3_aa: CASSLEGTGPYEQYF; d_call: TRBD1; clone_size: .; j_call: TRBJ2-7; v_call: TRBV5-1
cdr3_nt: TGCGCCAGCAGAGCCACTAGGTACAATGAGCAGTTCTTC; cdr3_aa: CASRATRYNEQFF; d_call: .; clone_size: .; j_call: TRBJ2-1; v_call: TRBV10-2
cdr3_nt: TGTGCCACCAGTGATCGGACAGATCAGCCCCAGCATTTT; cdr3_aa: CATSDRTDQPQHF; d_call: .; clone_size: .; j_call: TRBJ1-5; v_call: TRBV24-1
cdr3_nt: TGTGCCAGTAGTATCAGCGCGGGGGATCAGCCCCAGCATTTT; cdr3_aa: CASSISAGDQPQHF; d_call: .; clone_size: .; j_call: TRBJ1-5; v_call: TRBV19
cdr3_nt: TGTGCCAGCAGTCTCATAGCGTCCTACGAGCAGTACTTC; cdr3_aa: CASSLIASYEQYF; d_call: .; clone_size: .; j_call: TRBJ2-7; v_call: TRBV2
cdr3_nt: TGTGCCAGCTCAGGTGGGACAGGGGGTCCCAATCAGCCCCAGCATTTT; cdr3_aa: CASSGGTGGPNQPQHF; d_call: TRBD1; clone_size: .; j_call: TRBJ1-5; v_call: TRBV18
cdr3_nt: TGTGCCAGCAGTGAAGGGACAGGGATTGCAATCAGTCAGCCCCAGCATTTT; cdr3_aa: CASSEGTGIAISQPQHF; d_call: TRBD1; clone_size: .; j_call: TRBJ1-5; v_call: TRBV6-1
cdr3_nt: TGCGCCAGCAGCACGCCGGGACAGGGTGGCAATGAGCAGTTCTTC; cdr3_aa: CASSTPGQGGNEQFF; d_call: TRBD1; clone_size: .; j_call: TRBJ2-1; v_call: TRBV5-1
cdr3_nt: TGTGCCAGCAGCCCGGGACAGGGAAACACTGAAGCTTTCTTT; cdr3_aa: CASSPGQGNTEAFF; d_call: TRBD1; clone_size: .; j_call: TRBJ1-1; v_call: TRBV11-3
cdr3_nt: TGCAGCGTTGGTGAGAGCTCTGGAAACACCATATATTTT; cdr3_aa: CSVGESSGNTIYF; d_call: .; clone_size: .; j_call: TRBJ1-3; v_call: TRBV29-1
cdr3_nt: TGTGCCAGCAGCCAAGTACAGGGAGCTGGAAACACCATATATTTT; cdr3_aa: CASSQVQGAGNTIYF; d_call: .; clone_size: .; j_call: TRBJ1-3; v_call: TRBV3-1/TRBV3-2
cdr3_nt: TGCGCCAGCAGCCCGGAGGGCTTTCCCTCGGGCACTGAAGCTTTCTTT; cdr3_aa: CASSPEGFPSGTEAFF; d_call: .; clone_size: .; j_call: TRBJ1-1; v_call: TRBV5-1